The clone carrying this TCR beta chain is a singleton in its sample. V lost 4 bases and J 3 bases, leaving 16 bases between the germline ends. Germline loops: CDR1 SGHNT, CDR2 YYREEE (reference sequence). This CDR3 has 15 residues. TCRdb's table, derived via immunoSEQ multiplex PCR, lists solely in-frame clones and lacks some. The repertoire includes some 270,000 clones, around 89% of them detected once, and roughly 0.8% sits in the top ten. This sample was included in a study of blood T cell repertoires in COVID-19. The rearrangement links TRBV5-4 to TRBJ1-1; a weak D match, TRBD1 (6 bases). The sample consisted of peripheral blood. This clonotype originated in a man younger than 40 with acute or convalescent COVID-19. The CDR3 sequence: CASSVEQGSDTEAFF. The CDR3 DNA follows: TGTGCCAGCAGCGTCGAACAGGGAAGCGACACTGAAGCTTTCTTT.